The source of this T cell receptor (beta chain) is a study of T-cell reconstitution after alpha-beta-depleted transplantation in children. V lost 3 bases, J lost 4 bases, and 12 bases lay in between. CDR3 length: 14 amino acids. Germline loops: CDR1 SEHNR, CDR2 FQNEAQ (reference sequence). TCRbeta library construction was performed incorporating unique molecular identifiers. TCRdb re-derived calls from the PCR reads in MiXCR, one entry per CDR3 protein. Among roughly 570,000 distinct CDR3 sequences listed, 25% to 30% were seen once. The source is a boy younger than two with Wiskott-Aldrich syndrome, due to receive a stem cell transplant. This rearrangement joins TRBV7-9 to TRBJ2-5; D is unresolved. The sequenced sample was PBMCs, obtained before TCRalphabeta/CD19-depleted stem cell transplant. This chain's CDR3 is CASSFRSTTETQYF. The CDR3 DNA reads TGTGCCAGCAGCTTTAGATCCACCACAGAGACCCAGTACTTC.